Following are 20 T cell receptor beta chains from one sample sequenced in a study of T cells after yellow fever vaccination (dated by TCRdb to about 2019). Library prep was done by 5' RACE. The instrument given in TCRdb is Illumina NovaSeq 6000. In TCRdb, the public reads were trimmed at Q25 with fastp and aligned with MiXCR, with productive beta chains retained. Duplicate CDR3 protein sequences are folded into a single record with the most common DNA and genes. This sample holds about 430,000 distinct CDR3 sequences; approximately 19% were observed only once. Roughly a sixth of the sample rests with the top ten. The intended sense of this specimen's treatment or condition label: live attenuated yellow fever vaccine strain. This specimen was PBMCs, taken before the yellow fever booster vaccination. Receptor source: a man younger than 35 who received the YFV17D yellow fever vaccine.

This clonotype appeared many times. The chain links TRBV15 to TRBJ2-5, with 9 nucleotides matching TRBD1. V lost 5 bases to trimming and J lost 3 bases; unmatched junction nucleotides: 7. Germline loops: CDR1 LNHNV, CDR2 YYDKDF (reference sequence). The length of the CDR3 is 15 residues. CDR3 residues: CATSRDRGWEETQYF. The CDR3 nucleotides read TGTGCCACCAGCCGTGACAGGGGGTGGGAAGAGACCCAGTACTTC.

The CDR3 reads CSASSLAGGGNEQFF. In DNA form, the CDR3 reads TGCAGTGCTAGCTCCCTAGCGGGGGGCGGCAATGAGCAGTTCTTC. The rearrangement uses TRBV20-1 and TRBJ2-1, with 11 positions matching TRBD2. The germline V gene has CDR1 DFQATT and CDR2 SNEGSKA (reference sequence). V shed 3 bases, J shed 6 bases, and the junction held 7 bases outside the gene matches. The CDR3 sequence is 15 residues long.

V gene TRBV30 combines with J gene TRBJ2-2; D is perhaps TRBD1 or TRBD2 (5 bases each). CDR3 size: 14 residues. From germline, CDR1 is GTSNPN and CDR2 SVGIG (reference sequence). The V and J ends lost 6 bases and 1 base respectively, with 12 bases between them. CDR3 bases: TGTGCCTGCGAGTCTGGGGGGAACACCGGGGAGCTGTTTTTT. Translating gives CACESGGNTGELFF.

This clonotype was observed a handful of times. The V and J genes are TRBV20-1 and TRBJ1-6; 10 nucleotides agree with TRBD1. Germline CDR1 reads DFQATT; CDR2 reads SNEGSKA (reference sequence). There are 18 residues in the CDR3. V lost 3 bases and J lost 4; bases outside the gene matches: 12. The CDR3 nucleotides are TGCAGTGCTAGCCCCTGGTGGGACAGGGGTCGATATAATTCACCCCTCCACTTT. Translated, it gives CSASPWWDRGRYNSPLHF.

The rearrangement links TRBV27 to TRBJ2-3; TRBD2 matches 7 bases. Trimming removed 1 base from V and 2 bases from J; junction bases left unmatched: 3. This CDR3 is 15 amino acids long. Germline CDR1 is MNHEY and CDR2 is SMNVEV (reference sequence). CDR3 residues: CASSLFRGVTDTQYF. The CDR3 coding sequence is TGTGCCAGCAGTTTATTTCGGGGGGTCACAGATACGCAGTATTTT.

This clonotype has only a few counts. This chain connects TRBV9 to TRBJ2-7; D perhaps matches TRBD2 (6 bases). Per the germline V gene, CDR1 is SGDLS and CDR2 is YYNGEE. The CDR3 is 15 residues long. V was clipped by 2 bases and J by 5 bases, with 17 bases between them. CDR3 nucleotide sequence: TGTGCCAGCAGCGTTAAAGGTGGGGGGAGAAACGAGCAGTACTTC. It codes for CASSVKGGGRNEQYF.

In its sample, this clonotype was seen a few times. For the CDR3, the DNA is TGCGCCAGCAGCTTGCGAGCGGCGACCGGGGAGCTGTTTTTT. Translated, it gives CASSLRAATGELFF. The V and J genes are TRBV5-1 and TRBJ2-2; possibly TRBD2 for D (5 bases). The length of the CDR3 is 14 residues. The germline V gene has CDR1 SGHRS and CDR2 YFSETQ. The V end was cut by 1 base, the J end by 5 bases, with 9 bases between.

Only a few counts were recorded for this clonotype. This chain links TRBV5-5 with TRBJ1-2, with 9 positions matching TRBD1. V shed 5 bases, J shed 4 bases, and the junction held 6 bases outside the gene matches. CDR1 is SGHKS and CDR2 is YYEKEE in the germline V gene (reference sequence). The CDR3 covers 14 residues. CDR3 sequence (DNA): TGTGCCAGCAGGCACCCGGGACAGGGCTATGGCTACACCTTC. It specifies CASRHPGQGYGYTF.

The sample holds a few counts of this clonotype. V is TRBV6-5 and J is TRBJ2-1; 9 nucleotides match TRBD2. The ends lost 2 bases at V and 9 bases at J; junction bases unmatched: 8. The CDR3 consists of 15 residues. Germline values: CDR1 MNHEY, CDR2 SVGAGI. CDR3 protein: CASSYDGGGATEQFF. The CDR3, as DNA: TGTGCCAGCAGTTACGATGGCGGGGGGGCCACTGAGCAGTTCTTC.

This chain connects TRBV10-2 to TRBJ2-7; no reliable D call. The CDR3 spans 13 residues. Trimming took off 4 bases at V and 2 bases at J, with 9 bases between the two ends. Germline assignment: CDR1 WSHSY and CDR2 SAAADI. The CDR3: CASSGRATYEQYV. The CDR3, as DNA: TGCGCCAGCAGTGGTAGGGCTACCTACGAGCAGTACGTC.

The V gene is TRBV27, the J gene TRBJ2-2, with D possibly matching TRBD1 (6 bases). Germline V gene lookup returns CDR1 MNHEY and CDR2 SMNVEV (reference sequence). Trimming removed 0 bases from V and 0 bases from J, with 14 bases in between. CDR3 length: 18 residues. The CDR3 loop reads CASSLSQGTPPNTGELFF. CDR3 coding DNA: TGTGCCAGCAGTTTATCTCAGGGGACCCCTCCGAACACCGGGGAGCTGTTTTTT.

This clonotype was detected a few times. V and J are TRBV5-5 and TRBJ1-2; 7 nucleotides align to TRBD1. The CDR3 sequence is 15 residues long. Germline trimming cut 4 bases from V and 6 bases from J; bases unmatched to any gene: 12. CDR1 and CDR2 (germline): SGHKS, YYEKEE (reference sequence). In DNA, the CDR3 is TGTGCCAGCAGCCCAGGGGGGGCGCGGGCAGATGGCTACACCTTC. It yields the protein CASSPGGARADGYTF.

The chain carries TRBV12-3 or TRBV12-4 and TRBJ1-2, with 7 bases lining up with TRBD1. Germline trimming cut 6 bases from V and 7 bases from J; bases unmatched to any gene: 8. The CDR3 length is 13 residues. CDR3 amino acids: CASSRQGIRGYTF. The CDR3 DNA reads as TGTGCCAGCAGCCGACAGGGAATTCGTGGCTACACCTTC.

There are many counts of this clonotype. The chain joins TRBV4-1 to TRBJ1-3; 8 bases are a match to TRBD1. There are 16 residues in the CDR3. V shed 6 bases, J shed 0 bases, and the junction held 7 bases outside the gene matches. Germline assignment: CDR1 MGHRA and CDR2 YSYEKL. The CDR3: CASSRQGPSSGNTIYF. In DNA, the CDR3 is TGCGCCAGCAGTAGACAGGGGCCGAGCTCTGGAAACACCATATATTTT.

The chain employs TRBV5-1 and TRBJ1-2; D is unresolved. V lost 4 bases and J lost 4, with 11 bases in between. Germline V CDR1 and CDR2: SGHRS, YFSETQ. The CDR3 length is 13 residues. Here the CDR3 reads CASSAAYIYGYTF. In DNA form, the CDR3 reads TGCGCCAGCAGCGCGGCGTACATCTATGGCTACACCTTC.

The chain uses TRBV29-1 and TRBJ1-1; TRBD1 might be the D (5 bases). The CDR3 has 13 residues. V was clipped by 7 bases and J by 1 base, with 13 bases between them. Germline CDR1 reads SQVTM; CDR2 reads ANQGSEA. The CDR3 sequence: CSAPRGSNTEAFF. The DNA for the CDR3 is TGCAGCGCCCCCCGGGGCTCGAACACTGAAGCTTTCTTT.

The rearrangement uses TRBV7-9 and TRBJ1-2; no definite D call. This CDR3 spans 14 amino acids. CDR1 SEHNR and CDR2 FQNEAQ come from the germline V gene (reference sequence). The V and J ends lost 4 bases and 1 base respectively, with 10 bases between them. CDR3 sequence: CASSSDRLNYGYTF. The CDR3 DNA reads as TGTGCCAGCAGCTCGGACCGGCTTAACTATGGCTACACCTTC.

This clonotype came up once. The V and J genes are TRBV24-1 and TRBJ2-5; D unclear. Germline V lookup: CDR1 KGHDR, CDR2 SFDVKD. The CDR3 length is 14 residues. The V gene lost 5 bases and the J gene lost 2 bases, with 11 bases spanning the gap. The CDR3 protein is CATSASANQETQYF. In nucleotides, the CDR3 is TGTGCCACCAGTGCATCAGCTAATCAAGAGACCCAGTACTTC.

The CDR3 DNA follows: TGTGCCAGTAGTCGGACGGCCGGGTCAATCACAGATACGCAGTATTTT. Its translation: CASSRTAGSITDTQYF. The rearrangement uses TRBV19 and TRBJ2-3, with D unresolved. V lost 5 bases to trimming and J lost 2 bases, with 17 bases between them. CDR3 length equals 16 residues. In germline, CDR1 is LNHDA, CDR2 SQIVND (reference sequence).

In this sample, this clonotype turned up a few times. The CDR3 loop reads CASSLQQEAFF. CDR3 DNA: TGTGCCAGCAGCCTCCAGCAGGAAGCTTTCTTT. The chain carries TRBV11-1 and TRBJ1-1, with no clear D. This CDR3 spans 11 amino acids. Trimming pared 5 bases from V and 8 bases from J, leaving 9 bases between. CDR1 SGHAT and CDR2 FQDESV come from the germline V gene (reference sequence).